Presented here are 10 T cell receptor beta chains from one specimen sequenced in a study of shared clonotypes between healthy human individuals (dated by TCRdb to the early 2020s). The receptor library was made with the immunoSEQ multiplex PCR assay. This is the immuneACCESS table as TCRdb keeps it, with only in-frame sequences that have V and J called. A part of the clones is gone; compared with another copy, unresolved V genes explain less than half, and the rest is unexplained. Counted in this sample were some 900,000 clones; less than 85% of them appeared once. Approximately 1.5% of the sample goes to the ten largest clones. Material for sequencing was memory CD4+ T cells sorted from blood. The intended sense of this specimen's cell subset or site label: CD45RA-negative fraction. These receptors all stem from a man aged 18 to 29 in good health.

The chain uses TRBV7-9 and TRBJ2-5, with unresolved D. The V gene's germline CDR1 is SEHNR and CDR2 FQNEAQ (reference sequence). Deletions cut 5 bases from V and 2 bases from J, with 12 bases between. CDR3 length equals 14 residues. CDR3 DNA sequence: TGTGCCAGCAGCATGGGAAGGTTACAAGAGACCCAGTACTTC. It encodes CASSMGRLQETQYF. The full variable domain, in which reference TRBV7-9 and TRBJ2-5 provide the parts outside the CDR3, is DTGVSQNPRHKITKRGQNVTFRCDPISEHNRLYWYRQTLGQGPEFLTYFQNEAQLEKSRLLSDRFSAERPKGSFSTLEIQRTEQGDSAMYLCASSMGRLQETQYFGPGTRLLVL.

There are a few counts of this clone. A much larger clone is a single base away; this may be a read error. This specimen includes other DNA sequences encoding the same CDR3. The J gene is TRBJ1-1, the V gene TRBV18; D is ambiguous. CDR3 length equals 13 residues. Deletions cut 2 bases from V and 0 bases from J, with 4 bases between. Germline loops: CDR1 KGHSH, CDR2 LQKENI. CDR3 amino acids: CASSPGLNTEAFF. CDR3 DNA: TGTGCCAGCTCACCAGGGCTGAACACTGAAGCTTTCTTT.

V and J are TRBV30 and TRBJ1-3; 7 bases fit TRBD1. The CDR3 loop spans 16 amino acids. The V gene's germline CDR1 is GTSNPN and CDR2 SVGIG (reference sequence). With 2 bases clipped from V and 0 bases from J, the junction kept 7 bases outside the gene matches. CDR3 amino acids: CAWSRGTGASGNTIYF. The CDR3, as DNA: TGTGCCTGGAGTCGGGGAACAGGGGCCTCTGGAAACACCATATATTTT.

This clone was observed once. The J gene is TRBJ2-5, the V gene TRBV7-8; D is undetermined. Trimming shortened V by 5 bases and J by 5 bases, and 6 bases separated the two germline ends. The CDR3 is 11 residues long. Germline loops: CDR1 SGHVS, CDR2 FQNEAQ. CDR3: CASSGLETQYF. CDR3 sequence (DNA): TGTGCCAGCAGCGGGCTTGAGACCCAGTACTTC.

This chain uses TRBV7-8 with TRBJ1-1; D gene uncertain. CDR3 length equals 13 residues. Trimming removed 3 bases from V and 4 bases from J, with 9 bases in between. From germline, CDR1 is SGHVS and CDR2 FQNEAQ. This chain's CDR3 is CASSFFVGTEAFF. DNA of the CDR3: TGTGCCAGCAGCTTCTTTGTGGGCACTGAAGCTTTCTTT. Complete variable domain (other parts from reference TRBV7-8 and TRBJ1-1): GAGVSQSPRYKVAKRGQDVALRCDPISGHVSLFWYQQALGQGPEFLTYFQNEAQLDKSGLPSDRFFAERPEGSVSTLKIQRTQQEDSAVYLCASSFFVGTEAFFGQGTRLTVV.

This clone occurred a few times. The chain has TRBV19 and TRBJ2-7; D is possibly TRBD1 (5 bases). The germline V gene has CDR1 LNHDA and CDR2 SQIVND (reference sequence). CDR3 length: 14 amino acids. The V end lost 4 bases, the J end lost 2 bases, and 12 bases lay between the germline ends. The CDR3 loop is CASSKTAVAYEQYF. DNA for the CDR3: TGTGCCAGTAGTAAGACAGCCGTCGCCTACGAGCAGTACTTC.

The chain combines TRBV5-1 with TRBJ2-6; 7 bases line up with TRBD1. The V and J ends lost 4 bases and 0 bases, in that order; junction bases with no gene match: 4. The germline gives CDR1 SGHRS, CDR2 YFSETQ. This CDR3 comprises 16 residues. CDR3 nucleotide sequence: TGCGCCAGCAGCACGGGACAGTACTCTGGGGCCAACGTCCTGACTTTC. It yields the protein CASSTGQYSGANVLTF.

The chain recombines TRBV4-3 with TRBJ1-2, with 8 bases lining up with TRBD1. The CDR3 covers 13 residues. V lost 1 base to trimming and J lost 6 bases; unmatched junction nucleotides: 1. The germline V gene encodes CDR1 LGHNA and CDR2 YSLEER. The CDR3 DNA follows: TGCGCCAGCAGCCAAGGGACAGGGCATGGCTACACCTTC. Its protein product is CASSQGTGHGYTF.

V gene TRBV7-8 combines with J gene TRBJ1-5, with TRBD1 matching 7 bases. V shed 1 base and J 4 bases; nucleotides not matched to a gene: 7. The CDR3 runs to 16 residues. The germline CDR1 and CDR2 sequences are SGHVS and FQNEAQ. The DNA of the CDR3 is TGTGCCAGCAGCTTAGAGGCACAGGGGATTAATCAGCCCCAGCATTTT. It codes for CASSLEAQGINQPQHF.

J is TRBJ1-4 and V is TRBV7-8, with no clear D. The CDR3 is made up of 15 amino acids. Trimming shortened V by 5 bases and J by 5 bases, and 15 bases separated the two germline ends. CDR1 SGHVS and CDR2 FQNEAQ come from the germline V gene. The DNA of the CDR3 is TGTGCCAGCAGCCTCCGTACGGGTAGAAATGAAAAACTGTTTTTT. It is translated as CASSLRTGRNEKLFF.